The T cell receptor beta chain described here comes from a study of blood T cells in healthy people across ages. General study points: TCR beta diversity tracked closely with naive T cell percentage.

Trimming took 1 base from V and 4 from J, leaving 11 bases between them. CDR1 is MGHRA, CDR2 YSYEKL, per germline. CDR3 length: 14 amino acids. The authors ran a second PCR of roughly 6 to 11 cycles using a sample-barcoded 5' primer and a J-beta primer mix. Each cDNA was tagged by a template-switch adaptor containing 12 random nucleotides. TCRdb recomputed calls from the 5' RACE reads with MiXCR, one row per CDR3 protein. The table records roughly 1,700,000 distinct CDR3 sequences, about 28% of them present only once. In this sample, this clonotype turned up a few times. What it recognizes is unknown. Total RNA, at least 5 micrograms per sample, came from PBMCs.

The TCR was taken from a woman aged 25 to 39 in good health. Sequenced sample: blood. The chain joins TRBV4-1 to TRBJ2-7; D remains unclear. CDR3 protein: CASSQAHTGYEQYF. In DNA form, the CDR3 reads TGCGCCAGCAGCCAAGCTCACACCGGATACGAGCAGTACTTC.